These 32 T cell receptor beta chains came from one sample sequenced in a study of blood T cells in healthy people across ages. Primed by a sample-barcoded 5' primer and a J-beta primer mix, a second PCR proceeded for 7 to 11 cycles. Via MiXCR, TCRdb re-called the 5' RACE reads, giving one row per CDR3 protein. The sample shows 540,000 or so distinct CDR3 sequences, 40% to 50% of them seen only once. Sequenced: blood. All receptors derive from an elderly man in good health.

This chain uses TRBV7-2 with TRBJ2-1, with 9 bases identical to TRBD1. CDR3 length: 16 amino acids. Germline V CDR1 and CDR2: SGHTA, FQGNSA. After removal of 1 base from V and 4 bases from J, the junction contained 5 bases not matched to a gene. CDR3 amino acids: CASSLGPGTGYNEQFF. The CDR3 nucleotides read TGTGCCAGCAGCTTAGGACCCGGGACAGGGTACAATGAGCAGTTCTTC.

This clonotype was seen more than once but under ten times. The chain combines TRBV28 with TRBJ2-3; D is perhaps TRBD1 (6 bases). The CDR3 is 15 amino acids. Germline-derived CDR1 and CDR2 are MDHEN and SYDVKM. Trimming took 2 bases from V and 3 from J, leaving 12 bases between them. The DNA for the CDR3 is TGTGCCAGCAGTTTACAGGGGCCCTCGACAGATACGCAGTATTTT. This codes for CASSLQGPSTDTQYF.

This sequence joins TRBV14 and TRBJ2-4; 7 positions agree with TRBD2. The CDR3 covers 15 residues. After removal of 4 bases from V and 3 bases from J, the junction contained 6 bases not matched to a gene. Looked up from germline, CDR1 is SGHDN and CDR2 is FVKESK. Written as DNA, the CDR3 is TGTGCCAGCAGCCTGGGAGGGCGCGGCAAAAACATTCAGTACTTC. As protein: CASSLGGRGKNIQYF.

The CDR3: CASSRTGTSRADTQYF. For the CDR3, the DNA is TGTGCCAGTTCCCGGACAGGCACTTCGAGGGCAGATACGCAGTATTTT. This chain links TRBV6-1 with TRBJ2-3, with 7 bases identical to TRBD1. After removal of 9 bases from V and 4 bases from J, the junction contained 16 bases not matched to a gene. From germline, CDR1 is MNHNS and CDR2 SASEGT. The CDR3 consists of 16 residues.

This chain connects TRBV5-1 to TRBJ2-3, with 9 bases identical to TRBD1. The CDR3 contains 15 residues. After removal of 3 bases from V and 6 bases from J, the junction contained 8 bases not matched to a gene. Per germline, CDR1 SGHRS and CDR2 YFSETQ. CDR3 DNA sequence: TGCGCCAGCAGCTCACAGGGGGCGCATTTGGATACGCAGTATTTT. Its protein product is CASSSQGAHLDTQYF.

This chain joins TRBV20-1 and TRBJ2-1, with 10 positions matching TRBD2. V dropped 1 base and J dropped 14; count of bases not matched to a gene: 8. The V gene's germline CDR1 is DFQATT and CDR2 SNEGSKA (reference sequence). The CDR3 totals 13 residues. The CDR3 region is CSARVPSLAGEFF. The CDR3 nucleotides are TGCAGTGCTAGAGTCCCGTCTCTAGCGGGAGAGTTCTTC.

The V gene is TRBV27, the J gene TRBJ1-2; D is possibly TRBD1 (6 bases). Germline loops: CDR1 MNHEY, CDR2 SMNVEV (reference sequence). V was pared by 1 base and J by 2 bases, with 11 bases between. This CDR3 is 15 amino acids long. CDR3 DNA sequence: TGTGCCAGCAGTTTATTCTCGGACAGAAACTATGGCTACACCTTC. Its protein product is CASSLFSDRNYGYTF.

In its sample, this clonotype was seen many times. The chain carries TRBV6-6 and TRBJ1-2, with 10 bases matching TRBD1. The J segment lost 5 bases and the V segment lost 5 bases, leaving 5 bases of the junction unmatched. The germline V gene has CDR1 MNHNY and CDR2 SVGAGI (reference sequence). The CDR3 loop spans 14 amino acids. The CDR3 region has the DNA TGTGCCAGCAGTCCGGGACAGGGGTTATATGGCTACACCTTC. The encoded protein is CASSPGQGLYGYTF.

The chain is built from TRBV7-2 and TRBJ2-2; the match to TRBD1 covers 8 bases. Germline CDR1 reads SGHTA; CDR2 reads FQGNSA. This CDR3 comprises 15 residues. The V and J ends lost 6 bases and 0 bases, in that order; junction bases with no gene match: 3. The CDR3 reads CASRRQGTNTGELFF. CDR3 DNA: TGTGCCAGCAGAAGACAGGGGACGAACACCGGGGAGCTGTTTTTT.

This clonotype was detected once. The junction does not match germline at one end; this may be a read error. This chain connects TRBV20-1 to TRBJ2-3, with D tentatively TRBD1 (5 bases). This CDR3 is built from 17 residues. Germline V gives CDR1 DFQATT, CDR2 SNEGSKA (reference sequence). The CDR3 is CSAIRSSKRLITGTQYF. CDR3 DNA: TGCAGTGCCATCCGTTCCTCAAAGCGCCTGATCACAGGTACGCAGTATTTT.

The chain carries TRBV12-3 or TRBV12-4 and TRBJ2-4; the D is unclear. The end of the DNA fits TRBJ2-5 better, so the J call may be wrong. The CDR3 runs to 13 residues. CDR3 sequence: CASSFYSLKTQYF. CDR3 DNA: TGTGCCAGCAGTTTCTACAGTCTGAAGACCCAGTACTTC.

This clonotype was seen a few times. This sequence joins TRBV4-2 and TRBJ2-3, with a weak D call TRBD2 (6 bases). This CDR3 contains 16 residues. Germline CDR1 is LGHNA and CDR2 is YNFKEQ. The ends were cut back, 1 base at V and 2 bases at J, with 13 bases in the middle. The CDR3 loop is CASSQAILADTDTQYF. CDR3 DNA: TGTGCCAGCAGCCAAGCGATATTAGCGGACACAGATACGCAGTATTTT.

The sample holds a few counts of this clonotype. The chain combines TRBV7-2 with TRBJ2-5; possibly TRBD2 for D (6 bases). Trimming removed 4 bases at V and 1 base at J, with 7 bases between. This CDR3 is 13 amino acids long. Looked up from germline, CDR1 is SGHTA and CDR2 is FQGNSA. Here the CDR3 reads CASSWRAQETQYF. CDR3 DNA sequence: TGTGCCAGCAGCTGGAGGGCCCAAGAGACCCAGTACTTC.

This clonotype was counted at least ten times. J is TRBJ1-5 and V is TRBV12-3 or TRBV12-4; 8 bases map to TRBD1. V gave up 6 bases and J gave up 8 bases; unmatched junction bases: 9. This CDR3 comprises 14 residues. The DNA of the CDR3 is TGTGCCAGCAGCCTAGGACAGGGCCGCGAGCCCCAGCATTTT. Protein: CASSLGQGREPQHF.

The chain carries TRBV4-3 and TRBJ1-4; tentatively, D is TRBD1 (5 bases). V lost 1 base to trimming and J lost 2 bases, with 26 bases between them. In germline, CDR1 is LGHNA, CDR2 YSLEER. This CDR3 region has 21 residues. CDR3 protein: CASSQALAGGGTSPTNEKLFF. The CDR3 DNA reads as TGCGCCAGCAGCCAAGCTTTGGCAGGCGGGGGAACTTCCCCTACTAATGAAAAACTGTTTTTT.

The CDR3 here is CASRSATSQSREQYF. In DNA form, the CDR3 reads TGTGCCAGCAGGTCAGCGACTAGCCAGAGCCGAGAGCAGTACTTC. The V and J genes are TRBV2 and TRBJ2-4, with 7 bases that match TRBD2. With 6 bases clipped from V and 13 bases from J, the junction kept 18 bases outside the gene matches. The CDR3 runs 15 residues. CDR1 and CDR2 (germline): SNHLY, FYNNEI.

The V call is TRBV6-2 or TRBV6-3, the J call TRBJ1-3; D remains ambiguous. Trimming stripped 2 bases from V and 0 bases from J, with 11 bases between. Germline V CDR1 and CDR2: MNHEY, SVGEGT. The CDR3 is made up of 16 amino acids. The CDR3 DNA follows: TGTGCCAGCAGTTACCAGGCCCTCGTCTCTGGAAACACCATATATTTT. It codes for CASSYQALVSGNTIYF.

The V and J genes are TRBV7-9 and TRBJ2-5; D unclear. V gave up 6 bases and J gave up 2 bases, with 10 bases separating them. The CDR3 sequence is 13 residues long. Germline V gene lookup returns CDR1 SEHNR and CDR2 FQNEAQ (reference sequence). The CDR3 sequence is CASRATYQETQYF. The CDR3 coding sequence is TGTGCCAGCAGAGCAACATATCAAGAGACCCAGTACTTC.

This clonotype was seen only a few times. It may be a read error: a sequence one base away is much more abundant. The chain recombines TRBV4-3 with TRBJ1-2, with D unresolved. CDR3 length: 11 residues. Germline CDR1 is LGHNA and CDR2 is YSLEER. CDR3 in DNA: TGCGTCAGCAATCGGGGTTATGGCTACACCTTC. Translating gives CVSNRGYGYTF.

The DNA of the CDR3 is TGCGCCAGCAGCTTGACCCCCGGGACACCCCTGGGCTATGGCTACACCTTC. Encoded protein: CASSLTPGTPLGYGYTF. The chain joins TRBV5-1 to TRBJ1-2, with D possibly TRBD1 on 6 matching bases. The CDR3 contains 17 residues. V gave up 1 base and J gave up 4 bases, with 20 bases separating them. Per germline, CDR1 SGHRS and CDR2 YFSETQ.

This clonotype was recorded many times. This sequence joins TRBV6-6 and TRBJ1-5; possibly TRBD1 for D (5 bases). The CDR3 has 14 amino acids. The ends were cut back, 5 bases at V and 6 bases at J, with 14 bases in the middle. The V gene's germline CDR1 is MNHNY and CDR2 SVGAGI (reference sequence). The CDR3 sequence is CASSTRDRAQPQHF. The CDR3 coding sequence is TGTGCCAGCAGTACCAGGGATCGGGCTCAGCCCCAGCATTTT.

The chain is built from TRBV7-9 and TRBJ2-1; 8 bases align to TRBD1. Germline V lookup: CDR1 SEHNR, CDR2 FQNEAQ (reference sequence). The V gene end was trimmed by 6 bases and the J gene end by 2 bases; junction bases not matched to a gene: 6. This CDR3 spans 15 amino acids. CDR3 coding DNA: TGTGCCAGCAGGCCTACAGGGGGGACCTACAATGAGCAGTTCTTC. Protein sequence: CASRPTGGTYNEQFF.

Concerning this clonotype: One junction end disagrees with the germline gene, perhaps due to a read error. The chain joins TRBV12-3 or TRBV12-4 to TRBJ1-5; TRBD1 aligns across 12 bases. The CDR3 contains 16 residues. CDR3 residues: CASSPSRDRGLQLQHF. Here the CDR3 DNA reads TGTGCCAGCAGTCCCAGCCGGGACAGGGGGCTACAGCTCCAGCATTTT.

This sequence joins TRBV7-2 and TRBJ2-3; TRBD2 aligns across 8 bases. Germline values: CDR1 SGHTA, CDR2 FQGNSA. This CDR3 region has 14 residues. Trimming cost V 5 bases and J 4 bases; bases outside gene matches: 5. The CDR3 DNA follows: TGTGCCAGCAGCGATAGCGGGGTTCCAGATACGCAGTATTTT. Translated: CASSDSGVPDTQYF.

Notes on this clonotype: A single base separates this from a much larger clone, so it may be a read error. The V and J genes are TRBV2 and TRBJ2-3; D is tentatively TRBD1 or TRBD2 (5 bases each). The V and J ends lost 4 bases and 5 bases respectively, with 10 bases between them. CDR3 length: 13 amino acids. Per the germline V gene, CDR1 is SNHLY and CDR2 is FYNNEI. The CDR3 sequence: CASSGGRGDTQYF. Written as DNA, the CDR3 is TGTGCCAGCAGTGGGGGCCGGGGAGATACGCAGTATTTT.

Worth noting for this clonotype: A read error may explain this, as a much larger clone is one base away. The chain employs TRBV6-6 and TRBJ1-5, with unresolved D. This CDR3 region has 15 residues. Between the trimmed V and J ends, which lost 7 bases and 7 bases, there was a span of 20 bases. Germline CDR1 is MNHNY and CDR2 is SVGAGI (reference sequence). DNA for the CDR3: TGTGCCAGCACCCTTGGCGCGGACTCCTACCAGCCCCAGCATTTT. It yields the protein CASTLGADSYQPQHF.

The V gene is TRBV20-1, the J gene TRBJ2-7; 7 bases line up with TRBD2. The CDR3 is 12 amino acids. The V segment lost 3 bases and the J segment 6 bases; nucleotides outside the gene matches: 5. The germline CDR1 and CDR2 sequences are DFQATT and SNEGSKA (reference sequence). In DNA form, the CDR3 reads TGCAGTGCTAGTCCAGGGAGGGGCGAGCAGTACTTC. This sequence encodes CSASPGRGEQYF.

The chain is built from TRBV7-9 and TRBJ1-4; no clear D. CDR3 size: 15 residues. The ends were cut back, 4 bases at V and 4 bases at J, with 13 bases in the middle. Looked up from germline, CDR1 is SEHNR and CDR2 is FQNEAQ (reference sequence). The CDR3 loop is CASSSALSDNEKLFF. CDR3 DNA sequence: TGTGCCAGCAGCTCGGCCTTGTCAGATAATGAAAAACTGTTTTTT.

The rearrangement uses TRBV4-2 and TRBJ2-7, with D perhaps given as TRBD1 or TRBD2 (5 bases each). The CDR3 spans 15 residues. V lost 0 bases, J lost 3 bases, and 12 bases lay in between. CDR1 is LGHNA, CDR2 YNFKEQ, per germline. The CDR3 here is CASSQEYRDRYEQYF. The CDR3 DNA reads as TGTGCCAGCAGCCAAGAATACCGGGACCGCTACGAGCAGTACTTC.

The V and J genes are TRBV7-2 and TRBJ2-3; 8 bases match TRBD2. J lost 6 bases, V lost 2 bases, and 10 bases had no gene match. The length of the CDR3 is 16 residues. Looked up from germline, CDR1 is SGHTA and CDR2 is FQGNSA. Here the CDR3 reads CASSLTGTSGRDTQYF. The CDR3 region has the DNA TGTGCCAGCAGCTTAACCGGGACTAGTGGGCGGGATACGCAGTATTTT.

This clonotype turned up a few times. At one boundary the junction diverges from the germline segment, which might be a read error. The chain recombines TRBV6-6 with TRBJ1-2; tentatively, D is TRBD1 (6 bases). In germline, CDR1 is MNHNY, CDR2 SVGAGI (reference sequence). The CDR3 has 13 residues. Written as DNA, the CDR3 is TGTGCCTGCAGCCGGGACACGTACTATGGCTACACCTTC. Translation gives CACSRDTYYGYTF.

The genes are TRBV20-1 and TRBJ1-2, with D uncertain. The CDR3 contains 13 residues. Germline lookup yields CDR1 DFQATT and CDR2 SNEGSKA (reference sequence). The ends were cut back, 3 bases at V and 4 bases at J, with 12 bases in the middle. In nucleotides, the CDR3 is TGCAGTGCTAGCCCTCCCGGCTTCTATGGCTACACCTTC. This gives the protein CSASPPGFYGYTF.